This entry features one T cell receptor beta chain sequence. Patients in Seattle were enrolled during active infection, then followed longitudinally. This CDR3 region has 14 residues. Trimming cost V 3 bases and J 1 base, with 7 bases left between them. CDR1 SNHLY and CDR2 FYNNEI come from the germline V gene. Per the study methods: Scientists estimated how many nucleated cells there were by amplifying reference gene primers. Measured with immunoSEQ multiplex PCR; TCRdb has only the in-frame clones, and not every one. The D gene and trimming were derived from the DNA, and the V and J assignments and clone size from that table. The sample carries approximately 440,000 clones, approximately 90% recorded once. The data belong to a study of blood T cell repertoires in COVID-19. On the study more broadly: Italy, Spain and the United States were the sources of the convalescent and acute COVID-19 samples. The analysed material was cDNA or gDNA that came from T cells, B-cell-depleted T cells, or PBMCs.

Sequenced sample: peripheral blood. The chain links TRBV2 to TRBJ1-5; no clear D. This clonotype originated in a woman between 45 and 65 years old with COVID-19, enrolled during active disease. CDR3 nucleotide sequence: TGTGCCAGCAGTGATTCCGTGAGCAATCAGCCCCAGCATTTT. This gives the protein CASSDSVSNQPQHF.